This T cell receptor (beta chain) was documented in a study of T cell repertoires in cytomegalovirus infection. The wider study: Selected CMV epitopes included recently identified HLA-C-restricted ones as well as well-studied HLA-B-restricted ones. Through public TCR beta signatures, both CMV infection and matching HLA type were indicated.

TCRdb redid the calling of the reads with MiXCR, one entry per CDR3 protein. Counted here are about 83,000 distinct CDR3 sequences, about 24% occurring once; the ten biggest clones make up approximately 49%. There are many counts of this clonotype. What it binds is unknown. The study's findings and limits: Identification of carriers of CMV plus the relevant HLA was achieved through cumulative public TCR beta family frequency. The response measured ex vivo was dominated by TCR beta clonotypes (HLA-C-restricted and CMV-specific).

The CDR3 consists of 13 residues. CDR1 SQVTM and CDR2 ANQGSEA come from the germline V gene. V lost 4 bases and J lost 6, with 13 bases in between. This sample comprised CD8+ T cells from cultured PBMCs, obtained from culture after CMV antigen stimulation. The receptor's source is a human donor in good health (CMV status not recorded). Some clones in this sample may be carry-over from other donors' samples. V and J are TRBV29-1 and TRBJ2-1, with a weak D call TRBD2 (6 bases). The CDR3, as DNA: TGCAGCGTTGTGGGACTCGAAGCCAATGAGCAGTTCTTC. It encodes CSVVGLEANEQFF.